A selection of T cell receptor beta chains follows, all from one sample in a study of blood T cell repertoires in COVID-19. TCRdb keeps only in-frame clones here, not all; method: immunoSEQ multiplex PCR. The table shows under 200,000 clones, with just under 80% occurring only once. Material for sequencing was peripheral blood. Source of these receptors: an older man with active or convalescent COVID-19. Each CDR3 is given with its conserved first and last residue. A D gene is named only where the DNA matches it firmly. Clone size is stated in some rows and not others, as once, few, many or a class when expanded.

CDR3: CASSPRGSGIRNTEAFF; DNA: TGTGCCAGCAGCCCCCGAGGCTCAGGGATTAGGAACACTGAAGCTTTCTTT; V: TRBV6-2/TRBV6-3; J: TRBJ1-1; size: NA; D: NA
CDR3: CASRAVAGYTEAFF; DNA: TGTGCCAGCAGAGCCGTCGCAGGCTACACTGAAGCTTTCTTT; V: TRBV25-1; J: TRBJ1-1; size: NA; D: NA
CDR3: CASSYSFLATNEKLFF; DNA: TGTGCCAGCAGTTACTCGTTTCTCGCAACTAATGAAAAACTGTTTTTT; V: TRBV6-5; J: TRBJ1-4; size: NA; D: NA
CDR3: CASSLGTSGAVDTQYF; DNA: TGCGCCAGCAGCTTGGGGACTAGCGGAGCGGTGGATACGCAGTATTTT; V: TRBV5-1; J: TRBJ2-3; size: NA; D: TRBD2
CDR3: CASSYSQPQHF; DNA: TGTGCCAGCAGCTACAGTCAGCCCCAGCATTTT; V: TRBV2; J: TRBJ1-5; size: NA; D: NA
CDR3: CASSVSYEQYF; DNA: TGCGCCAGCAGTGTTAGCTACGAGCAGTACTTC; V: TRBV10-2; J: TRBJ2-7; size: few; D: NA
CDR3: CASSQDFQFTEAFF; DNA: TGTGCCAGCAGCCAGGACTTTCAGTTTACTGAAGCTTTCTTT; V: TRBV14; J: TRBJ1-1; size: few; D: NA
CDR3: CASRPQGRETQYF; DNA: TGTGCCAGCCGGCCTCAGGGTAGAGAGACCCAGTACTTC; V: TRBV28; J: TRBJ2-5; size: NA; D: NA
CDR3: CASSYGGQANEKLFF; DNA: TGTGCCAGCAGTTACGGGGGACAGGCAAATGAAAAACTGTTTTTT; V: TRBV6-2/TRBV6-3; J: TRBJ1-4; size: NA; D: TRBD1
CDR3: CASGSGTGRTDTQYF; DNA: TGTGCTAGTGGTTCTGGGACAGGACGCACAGATACGCAGTATTTT; V: TRBV12-5; J: TRBJ2-3; size: NA; D: TRBD1
CDR3: CAISRSGRNTEAFF; DNA: TGTGCCATATCGAGGAGCGGGAGGAACACTGAAGCTTTCTTT; V: TRBV10-3; J: TRBJ1-1; size: NA; D: NA
CDR3: CASSGPGRGTGNTIYF; DNA: TGTGCCAGCAGCGGACCCGGGAGGGGGACGGGAAACACCATATATTTT; V: TRBV9; J: TRBJ1-3; size: NA; D: NA
CDR3: CASSLQGVNQPQHF; DNA: TGTGCCAGCAGTTTACAGGGAGTCAATCAGCCCCAGCATTTT; V: TRBV6-1; J: TRBJ1-5; size: NA; D: NA